This T cell receptor beta chain derives from a study of T cells in Graves' hyperthyroidism and ophthalmopathy. General study results and limits: It was a median about 7.1 months before onset that the model predicted ophthalmopathy.

The CDR3 runs 16 residues. The germline V gene encodes CDR1 MNHNS and CDR2 SASEGT. With 0 bases removed from V and 5 bases from J, the gap between germline ends came to 16 bases. Many counts were recorded for this clonotype. The antigen is not known. RNA transcripts gave rise to amplified TCR beta CDR3 regions. Primed by the HTBI set, a first-round RT-PCR was run on the TCR CDR3. TCRdb ran MiXCR on the multiplex PCR reads and lists one entry per CDR3 protein. The sample has under 550,000 distinct CDR3 sequences; about an eighth are singletons. This clonotype was obtained from a woman between 18 and 29 years old with Graves' hyperthyroidism. Sequenced sample: blood. The V gene is TRBV6-1, the J gene TRBJ2-5; perhaps TRBD1 as D (5 bases). The CDR3 sequence is CASSEAQGVGIETQYF. The DNA of the CDR3 is TGTGCCAGCAGTGAAGCGCAAGGGGTCGGTATTGAGACCCAGTACTTC.